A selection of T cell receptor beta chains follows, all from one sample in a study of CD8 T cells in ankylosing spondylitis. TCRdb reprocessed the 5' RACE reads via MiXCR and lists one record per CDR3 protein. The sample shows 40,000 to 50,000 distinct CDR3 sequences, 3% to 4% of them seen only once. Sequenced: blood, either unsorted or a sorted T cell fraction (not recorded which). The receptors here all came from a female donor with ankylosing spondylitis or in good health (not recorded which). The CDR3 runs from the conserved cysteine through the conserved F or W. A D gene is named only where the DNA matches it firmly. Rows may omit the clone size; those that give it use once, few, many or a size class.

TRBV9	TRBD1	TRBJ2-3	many	TGTGCCAGCAGCGCGACAGGGTTAAGCCCAGATACGCAGTATTTT	CASSATGLSPDTQYF
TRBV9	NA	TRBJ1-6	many	TGTGCCAGCAGCGTTTCAGGGTCAGGGTCACCCCTCCACTTT	CASSVSGSGSPLHF
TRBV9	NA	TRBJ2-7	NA	TGTGCCAGCAGCGTAGGGGTATGGGGGGAGCAGTACTTC	CASSVGVWGEQYF
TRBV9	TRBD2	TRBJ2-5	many	TGTGCCAGCAGCTGGACTAGCGGGGGCCAAGAGACCCAGTACTTC	CASSWTSGGQETQYF
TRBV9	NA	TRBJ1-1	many	TGTGCCAGCAGCGTAGTTGGGGGGGGAAACACTGAAGCTTTCTTT	CASSVVGGGNTEAFF
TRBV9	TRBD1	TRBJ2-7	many	TGTGCCAGCAGCGTAGACGGGGGACAGGGGTTCTACGAGCAGTACTTC	CASSVDGGQGFYEQYF
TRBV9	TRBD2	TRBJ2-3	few	TGTGCCAGCAGCGCAGGGCAACTAGCGGGGGGCCGGGATACGCAGTATTTT	CASSAGQLAGGRDTQYF
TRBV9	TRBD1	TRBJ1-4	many	TGTGCCAGCAGCGAGAGCGGACAGGGGCGGGAAAAACTGTTTTTT	CASSESGQGREKLFF
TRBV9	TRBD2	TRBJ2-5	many	TGTGCCAGCAGCGCTACTAGCGGGGAAGGGGAGACCCAGTACTTC	CASSATSGEGETQYF
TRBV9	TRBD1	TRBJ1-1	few	TGTGCCAGCAGCGTAACCCCCGCAGGGGGCCTCATGAACACTGAAGCTTTCTTT	CASSVTPAGGLMNTEAFF
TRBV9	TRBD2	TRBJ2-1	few	TGTGCCAGCAGCGTCTCCCCGACTAGCGTACCCGGGAATGAGCAGTTCTTC	CASSVSPTSVPGNEQFF
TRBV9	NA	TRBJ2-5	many	TGTGCCAGCAGCGTAGGGGGAATCCAAGAGACCCAGTACTTC	CASSVGGIQETQYF
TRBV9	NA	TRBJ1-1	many	TGTGCCAGCAGCGTTACAATGTCAGGGACTGAAGCTTTCTTT	CASSVTMSGTEAFF
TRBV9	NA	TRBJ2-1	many	TGTGCCAGCAGCGTTCCCGTCAGAGGAGGGACCGGGGATTCAGTTGAGCAGTTCTTC	CASSVPVRGGTGDSVEQFF
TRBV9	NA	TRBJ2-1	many	TGTGCCAGCAGCGTCTCCGGGACCTACAATGAGCAGTTCTTC	CASSVSGTYNEQFF
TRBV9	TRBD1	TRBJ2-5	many	TGTGCCAGCAGCCCCCAAGGGACAGACCAAGAGACCCAGTACTTC	CASSPQGTDQETQYF
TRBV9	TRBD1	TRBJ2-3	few	TGTGCCAGCAGCGAGCAACCGGGACAGGGGTTCACAGATACGCAGTATTTT	CASSEQPGQGFTDTQYF
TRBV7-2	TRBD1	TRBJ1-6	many	TGTGCCAGCAGCTTACGGCCTCCGAAGGGACAGACTAGCTCCTATAATTCACCCCTCCACTTT	CASSLRPPKGQTSSYNSPLHF
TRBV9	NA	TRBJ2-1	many	TGTGCCAGCAGCGTAGACCCCCTCGTTGAGCAGTTCTTC	CASSVDPLVEQFF
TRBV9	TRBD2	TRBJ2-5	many	TGTGCCAGCAGCCAGACGGGACTAGCGGGGGAGACCCAGTACTTC	CASSQTGLAGETQYF
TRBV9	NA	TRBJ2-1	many	TGTGCCAGCAGCGTAGTCAATCTTGGGACCAATGAGCAGTTCTTC	CASSVVNLGTNEQFF
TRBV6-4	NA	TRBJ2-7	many	TGTGCCAGCAAAGCCTGCGAGCAGTACTTC	CASKACEQYF
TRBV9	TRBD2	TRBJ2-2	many	TGTGCCAGCAGCGGCGCCGGGACTAGCGGTTTAATGCCCGGGGAGCTGTTTTTT	CASSGAGTSGLMPGELFF
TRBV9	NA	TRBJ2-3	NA	TGTGCCAGCAGCGTAGGGGTGGGGGCCTTTGGAGATACGCAGTATTTT	CASSVGVGAFGDTQYF